The entry that follows covers one TCR beta chain sequence. Because the CDR3 is missing its conserved closing phenylalanine or tryptophan, this is likely a read error. The DNA is left out, because the CDR3 cannot be placed on it with certainty; the CDR3 is given as TCRdb lists it. The data derive from a study of CD8 T cells in Susac syndrome. Study summary: Each patient with Susac syndrome, at the time of blood draw, was therapy-naive, on corticosteroids, or on intravenous immunoglobulin alone.

The CDR3 is 12 amino acids long, termini counted. CDR1 is SEHNR, CDR2 FQNEAQ, per germline (reference sequence). Sequencing targeted TCR beta in blood CD8+ and CD4+ T cells. TEMRA cells were FACS-enriched, with CD8+ and CD4+ T cells isolated negatively. RNA in amounts of about 0.45 to 1 ug was reverse transcribed with random hexamers. The method of amplification for TCR beta CDR3 was immunoSEQ multiplex PCR, covering 54 Vbeta and 13 Jbeta. TCRdb re-derived calls from the immunoSEQ multiplex PCR reads in MiXCR, one entry per CDR3 protein. The table has 70,000 to 100,000 distinct CDR3 sequences, 95% to 96% seen once.

The chain employs TRBV7-9 and TRBJ2-5; whether TRBD1, the table's D call, matches the DNA was not checked. The receptor comes from a human donor with Susac syndrome. Sample: CD8+ T cells from PBMCs. The CDR3 spells CASSLERDSLNL.